The entry below gives a single TCR beta chain sequence along with its context. No cognate antigen has been identified for it. Base quality data are lacking; no much larger clone is found one base away. The data belong to a study of OX40 agonist ivuxolimab in advanced cancers. About the full investigation: The costimulatory receptor OX40 (CD134) was targeted by ivuxolimab, a fully human IgG2 agonistic monoclonal antibody. The dose-escalation cohort was roughly 83% male with a mean age of about 54 years, ranging from roughly 20 to 80. The paper covers the monotherapy dose-escalation part of the phase I ivuxolimab trial, which included N of about 56 patients. Intravenous ivuxolimab was administered to patients every 2 weeks at six dose levels: 0.01, 0.1, 0.3, 1.5, 3 and 10 mg/kg. Patients were allowed to have had prior anti-PD-1, anti-PD-L1 or anti-CTLA-4 therapy, and 40% of the dose-escalation patients had been treated with checkpoint inhibitors. Of the approximately 50 dose-escalation patients, hepatocellular carcinoma was present in around 20, melanoma in roughly 15, renal cell carcinoma in 9 and head and neck cancer in 9. Peripheral TCRbeta sequencing aimed to test whether ivuxolimab altered TCR sequence diversity and caused clonal T-cell expansion. Partial responses occurred in three dose-escalation patients: two with cutaneous melanoma and one with hepatocellular carcinoma.

The CDR3 covers 15 residues, taking in both the cysteine and the phenylalanine. Here the CDR3 DNA is all that survives: 45 bases in frame from base 1. CDR1 and CDR2, per the germline V gene, are SNHLY and FYNNEI. V gives up 1 base and J gives up 1 base, and the segment between their germline ends measures 8 bases. The trial excluded patients who had a history of autoimmune disease or who were on systemic immunosuppression. Peripheral blood for TCR sequencing was drawn from every dose cohort at baseline, at cycle 4 day 1 and at cycle 7 day 1. Samples were obtained from an open-label, multicenter, first-in-human phase I dose-escalation trial of ivuxolimab. Adults with locally advanced or metastatic melanoma, renal cell, hepatocellular, or head and neck squamous cell carcinoma were enrolled in the trial. Before TCR sequencing, CD4+ T cells and CD8+ T cells were sorted from peripheral blood as separate populations.

The full study reports these points: Clonal expansion of both CD4+ and CD8+ blood T cells was observed from baseline to week 6 at doses 0.1 to 3.0 mg/kg. Low levels of normalized T-cell clonal expansion were also seen in some nonresponding patients. After ivuxolimab, CD8+ T cells had more expanded clones than CD4+ T cells on average. In the 0.1-3.0 mg/kg groups, partial responders were among the patients with the lowest normalized peripheral clonal expansion, particularly in CD8+ T cells. Antigen specificity was not determined for the clonally expanded peripheral T cells.

Genomic DNA was extracted from sorted cells for sequencing of the TCRbeta CDR3 region. The immunoSEQ Assay was used to sequence the TCRbeta CDR3 regions. Held by TCRdb, this immuneACCESS table contains in-frame sequences only and omits some clones. Under half of the omission traces to an unresolved V gene where checked; the cause of the rest is unknown. The sample contains over 85,000 clones, more than 85% of them found a single time. The ten largest account for 0.26% of the sample. The TCR comes from an adult with an advanced solid tumor such as melanoma, head and neck, liver or kidney cancer. The specimen was CD4+ or CD8+ T cells sorted from blood, collected in a trial of the OX40 agonist ivuxolimab. This receptor chain uses TRBV2 and TRBJ2-4; the D segment may tentatively be TRBD1 or TRBD2, each giving 5 matched bases. The CDR3 protein is CASSEGWGAKNIQYF. The DNA sequence reads TGTGCCAGCAGTGAAGGCTGGGGGGCCAAAAACATTCAGTACTTC.